This T cell receptor (beta chain) was found in a study of shared clonotypes between healthy human individuals. TCRdb's table, derived via immunoSEQ multiplex PCR, lists solely in-frame clones and lacks some. This sample carries more than 2,000,000 clones, 90% to 95% of them seen once, and the ten largest clones take 0.35% to 0.45%. Germline CDR1 and CDR2: LNHDA and SQIVND (reference sequence). The CDR3 covers 14 residues. The ends were cut back, 9 bases at V and 1 base at J, with 15 bases in the middle. This sequence joins TRBV19 and TRBJ1-1; tentatively, D is TRBD1 (6 bases). The source material was naive CD4+ T cells from PBMCs. Described subset: CD45RA+ positively selected. This clonotype originated in a man between 18 and 29 years old in good health. Some clones in this sample may be carry-over from other donors' samples. CDR3 loop: CASQDRPGNTEAFF. The CDR3 nucleotides are TGTGCCAGCCAAGACAGGCCGGGGAACACTGAAGCTTTCTTT.